This is a list of T cell receptor beta chains from one sample in a study of shared T cell receptors in the human thymus. The protocol was immunoSEQ multiplex PCR, while the TCRdb copy is restricted to in-frame clones and leaves out a portion. Of about 400,000 clones in the sample, approximately 95% were seen once. The specimen was thymocytes. The receptors here all came from a human donor. Each CDR3 is given with its conserved first and last residue. D genes are given only for firm matches. Clone size, where shown, is once, few, many, or a class for clones that have expanded.

J: TRBJ2-7
size: -
D: -
V: TRBV5-6
CDR3: CASSLDRDEQYF
DNA: TGTGCCAGCAGCTTGGACAGGGACGAGCAGTACTTC

J: TRBJ2-7
size: once
D: -
V: TRBV5-4
CDR3: CASSLAGRATPYEQYF
DNA: TGTGCCAGCAGCTTGGCGGGCCGGGCGACCCCCTACGAGCAGTACTTC

J: TRBJ2-3
size: -
D: -
V: TRBV27
CDR3: CASSRNTDTQYF
DNA: TGTGCCAGCAGCCGAAACACAGATACGCAGTATTTT

J: TRBJ1-5
size: few
D: -
V: TRBV4-1
CDR3: CASSQEGISNQPQHF
DNA: TGCGCCAGCAGCCAAGAGGGGATTAGCAATCAGCCCCAGCATTTT

J: TRBJ1-2
size: -
D: -
V: TRBV23-1
CDR3: CASSQPPGTTNYGYTF
DNA: TGCGCCAGCAGTCAACCGCCAGGGACTACTAACTATGGCTACACCTTC

J: TRBJ2-1
size: -
D: TRBD1
V: TRBV7-3
CDR3: CASSLTETGGGEQFF
DNA: TGTGCCAGCAGCTTAACTGAGACAGGGGGCGGGGAGCAGTTCTTC

J: TRBJ1-1
size: -
D: -
V: TRBV11-2
CDR3: CASSTRDGSGMNTEAFF
DNA: TGTGCCAGCAGCACCCGGGACGGATCGGGAATGAACACTGAAGCTTTCTTT

J: TRBJ1-2
size: once
D: TRBD1
V: TRBV5-8
CDR3: CASSHRDSYGYTF
DNA: TGTGCCAGCAGTCACAGGGACAGCTATGGCTACACCTTC

J: TRBJ2-7
size: few
D: -
V: TRBV4-3
CDR3: CASSLRGSANISYEQYF
DNA: TGCGCCAGCAGCCTTCGTGGGAGCGCCAATATCTCCTACGAGCAGTACTTC

J: TRBJ2-1
size: -
D: -
V: TRBV6-5
CDR3: CASSQARDLANEQFF
DNA: TGTGCCAGCAGCCAGGCCCGGGACTTGGCCAATGAGCAGTTCTTC

J: TRBJ1-1
size: -
D: -
V: TRBV27
CDR3: CASSLSRTGDTEAFF
DNA: TGTGCCAGCAGTCTATCCCGGACCGGGGACACTGAAGCTTTCTTT

J: TRBJ1-4
size: -
D: TRBD1
V: TRBV10-3
CDR3: CAISESGQGARLSEKLFF
DNA: TGTGCCATCAGTGAGTCTGGACAGGGGGCGCGTTTAAGTGAAAAACTGTTTTTT

J: TRBJ1-1
size: -
D: -
V: TRBV15
CDR3: CATSALSGGTEAFF
DNA: TGTGCCACCAGCGCCCTGTCGGGGGGCACTGAAGCTTTCTTT

J: TRBJ2-3
size: once
D: -
V: TRBV14
CDR3: CASSQDLGQPSTDTQYF
DNA: TGTGCCAGCAGCCAAGATCTAGGACAGCCAAGCACAGATACGCAGTATTTT

J: TRBJ1-1
size: -
D: -
V: TRBV28
CDR3: CASRAAGTRNTEAFF
DNA: TGTGCCAGTAGAGCTGCGGGGACACGGAACACTGAAGCTTTCTTT

J: TRBJ2-1
size: once
D: TRBD1
V: TRBV5-4
CDR3: CASSLGEDREDWTYNEQFF
DNA: TGTGCCAGCAGCTTGGGTGAGGACAGGGAGGACTGGACTTACAATGAGCAGTTCTTC

J: TRBJ1-2
size: -
D: -
V: TRBV30
CDR3: CAWSAPLVANYGYTF
DNA: TGTGCCTGGAGCGCCCCCCTGGTAGCTAACTATGGCTACACCTTC

J: TRBJ2-4
size: -
D: TRBD2
V: TRBV5-4
CDR3: CASSARLAGVQPPLRPYF
DNA: TGTGCCAGCAGCGCAAGACTAGCGGGAGTGCAGCCGCCCCTTAGGCCGTACTTC

J: TRBJ1-1
size: -
D: -
V: TRBV15
CDR3: CATSRDPGMDTEAFF
DNA: TGTGCCACCAGCAGAGATCCAGGGATGGACACTGAAGCTTTCTTT

J: TRBJ1-4
size: -
D: TRBD1
V: TRBV11-2
CDR3: CASSYSYGRGPGEKLFF
DNA: TGTGCCAGCAGCTACTCCTACGGAAGGGGGCCAGGGGAAAAACTGTTTTTT

J: TRBJ1-3
size: once
D: -
V: TRBV11-2
CDR3: CASSQRRRVYSGNTIYF
DNA: TGTGCCAGCAGCCAAAGGCGTCGGGTGTACTCTGGAAACACCATATATTTT

J: TRBJ2-6
size: -
D: TRBD1
V: TRBV7-9
CDR3: CASSSGTGAYNGANVLTF
DNA: TGTGCCAGCAGCTCCGGGACAGGGGCCTATAATGGGGCCAACGTCCTGACTTTC

J: TRBJ2-1
size: -
D: -
V: TRBV30
CDR3: CAWSRPGHEQFF
DNA: TGTGCCTGGAGCCGACCCGGCCATGAGCAGTTCTTC

J: TRBJ2-7
size: -
D: TRBD2
V: TRBV27
CDR3: CASSLASGAYEQYF
DNA: TGTGCCAGCAGTTTGGCTAGCGGGGCCTACGAGCAGTACTTC

J: TRBJ1-3
size: -
D: -
V: TRBV4-3
CDR3: CASSQGGGTPGNTIYF
DNA: TGCGCCAGCAGCCAAGGGGGGGGAACCCCTGGAAACACCATATATTTT

J: TRBJ1-2
size: -
D: TRBD1
V: TRBV27
CDR3: CASSFYTPGTGIHGYTF
DNA: TGTGCCAGCAGTTTCTACACCCCCGGGACAGGGATCCATGGCTACACCTTC

J: TRBJ2-1
size: -
D: -
V: TRBV6-4
CDR3: CASSAMTGVDEQFF
DNA: TGTGCCAGCAGTGCCATGACGGGGGTGGATGAGCAGTTCTTC

J: TRBJ1-2
size: -
D: TRBD1
V: TRBV27
CDR3: CASSYTGGYGYTF
DNA: TGTGCCAGCAGTTACACAGGGGGGTATGGCTACACCTTC

J: TRBJ1-2
size: -
D: -
V: TRBV11-2
CDR3: CASSLEGQGSQEGYTF
DNA: TGTGCCAGCAGCTTAGAGGGGCAGGGATCCCAAGAGGGCTACACCTTC

J: TRBJ2-5
size: -
D: -
V: TRBV7-8
CDR3: CASSSPKPRPGRLIQETQYF
DNA: TGTGCCAGCAGCTCACCCAAACCCCGACCCGGCCGCCTCATCCAAGAGACCCAGTACTTC

J: TRBJ1-2
size: -
D: TRBD1
V: TRBV7-9
CDR3: CASSLSGGQGPSGYTF
DNA: TGTGCCAGCAGCCTCTCCGGGGGACAGGGTCCATCTGGCTACACCTTC

J: TRBJ1-4
size: -
D: TRBD1
V: TRBV28
CDR3: CASSLTDRVPEKLFF
DNA: TGTGCCAGCAGTTTGACCGACAGGGTACCCGAAAAACTGTTTTTT

J: TRBJ2-1
size: -
D: TRBD2
V: TRBV7-2
CDR3: CASSLVLAGGYNEQFF
DNA: TGTGCCAGCAGCTTAGTACTAGCGGGGGGCTACAATGAGCAGTTCTTC

J: TRBJ2-7
size: -
D: TRBD1
V: TRBV25-1
CDR3: CASSERDRGAYEQYF
DNA: TGTGCCAGCAGTGAGCGGGACAGGGGGGCTTACGAGCAGTACTTC

J: TRBJ2-1
size: -
D: -
V: TRBV19
CDR3: CASSTGKGVRAYNEQFF
DNA: TGTGCCAGTAGTACGGGGAAAGGGGTTCGCGCCTACAATGAGCAGTTCTTC

J: TRBJ1-2
size: -
D: -
V: TRBV29-1
CDR3: CSVEWTLNYGYTF
DNA: TGCAGCGTTGAATGGACACTAAACTATGGCTACACCTTC

J: TRBJ1-1
size: -
D: TRBD1
V: TRBV19
CDR3: CASSMRTGRTEAFF
DNA: TGTGCCAGTAGTATGAGGACAGGGAGGACTGAAGCTTTCTTT

J: TRBJ2-6
size: -
D: -
V: TRBV7-6
CDR3: CASSLANGQGPWANVLTF
DNA: TGTGCCAGCAGCTTAGCCAACGGTCAGGGACCCTGGGCCAACGTCCTGACTTTC

J: TRBJ2-3
size: -
D: -
V: TRBV11-2
CDR3: CASSLDFPSTDTQYF
DNA: TGTGCCAGCAGCTTAGATTTTCCTAGCACAGATACGCAGTATTTT

J: TRBJ2-3
size: -
D: -
V: TRBV7-8
CDR3: CASTGELFGTTDTQYF
DNA: TGTGCCAGCACAGGGGAACTATTTGGAACCACAGATACGCAGTATTTT

J: TRBJ2-7
size: -
D: TRBD2
V: TRBV4-1
CDR3: CASSQDQGLAGGHEQYF
DNA: TGCGCCAGCAGCCAAGATCAGGGCCTAGCGGGAGGGCACGAGCAGTACTTC

J: TRBJ2-7
size: -
D: TRBD2
V: TRBV19
CDR3: CASTSSGSLLWYF
DNA: TGTGCCAGTACTTCTAGCGGGAGCCTCCTCTGGTACTTC

J: TRBJ2-1
size: -
D: TRBD2
V: TRBV28
CDR3: CASLAGGYNEQFF
DNA: TGTGCCAGTCTAGCGGGAGGCTACAATGAGCAGTTCTTC

J: TRBJ2-7
size: -
D: TRBD2
V: TRBV28
CDR3: CASSAGTSGREGVYEQYF
DNA: TGTGCCAGCAGCGCCGGGACTAGCGGGAGGGAGGGCGTCTACGAGCAGTACTTC

J: TRBJ2-7
size: -
D: TRBD2
V: TRBV7-3
CDR3: CASSLVAGGLYEQYF
DNA: TGTGCCAGCAGCTTAGTTGCGGGAGGTCTTTACGAGCAGTACTTC

J: TRBJ2-3
size: -
D: -
V: TRBV10-2
CDR3: CASSEGTASDTQYF
DNA: TGCGCCAGCAGTGAGGGGACTGCCTCAGATACGCAGTATTTT

J: TRBJ2-7
size: once
D: -
V: TRBV5-1
CDR3: CASSGESQGFLNFPYEQYF
DNA: TGCGCCAGCAGCGGGGAATCCCAGGGGTTCCTGAACTTCCCCTACGAGCAGTACTTC

J: TRBJ2-7
size: -
D: TRBD1
V: TRBV27
CDR3: CASSGQGPYGEQYF
DNA: TGTGCCAGCAGTGGACAGGGCCCCTATGGCGAGCAGTACTTC

J: TRBJ1-3
size: once
D: TRBD1
V: TRBV28
CDR3: CASRRLRGLSGNTIYF
DNA: TGTGCCAGCAGGCGACTCAGGGGGCTCTCTGGAAACACCATATATTTT